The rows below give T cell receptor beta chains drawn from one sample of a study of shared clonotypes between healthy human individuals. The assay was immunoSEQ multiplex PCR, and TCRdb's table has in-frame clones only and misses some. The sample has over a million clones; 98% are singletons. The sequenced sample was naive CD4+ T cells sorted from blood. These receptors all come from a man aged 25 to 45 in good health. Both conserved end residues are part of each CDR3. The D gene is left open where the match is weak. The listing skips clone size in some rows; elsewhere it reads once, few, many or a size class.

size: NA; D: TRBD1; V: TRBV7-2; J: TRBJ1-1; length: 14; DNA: TGTGCCAGCAGCCGTCCCGGGACAGGGTTTGAAGCTTTCTTT; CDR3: CASSRPGTGFEAFF
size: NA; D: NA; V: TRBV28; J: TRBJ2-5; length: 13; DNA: TGTGCCAGCAGCCGATCTCTAGGGGGGACCCAGTACTTC; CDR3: CASSRSLGGTQYF
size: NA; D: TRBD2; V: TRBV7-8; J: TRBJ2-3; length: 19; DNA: TGTGCCAGCAGCTTAGCCCCTAGCGGGGATATTGCTAGCACAGATACGCAGTATTTT; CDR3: CASSLAPSGDIASTDTQYF
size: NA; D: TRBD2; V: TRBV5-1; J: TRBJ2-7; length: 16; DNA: TGCGCCAGCAGCCCATCTAGGGCGGGAGTCTCCTACGAGCAGTACTTC; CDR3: CASSPSRAGVSYEQYF
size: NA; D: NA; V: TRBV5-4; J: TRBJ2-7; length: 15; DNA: TGTGCCAGCAGCTTGGGTCAGTTGAAGGCTAGTGAGCAGTACTTC; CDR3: CASSLGQLKASEQYF
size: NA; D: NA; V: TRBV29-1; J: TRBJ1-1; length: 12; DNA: TGCAGCGTAGGACGGGGGGAACCTGAAGCTTTCTTT; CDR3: CSVGRGEPEAFF
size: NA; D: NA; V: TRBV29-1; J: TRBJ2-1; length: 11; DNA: TGCAGCGTTGGACTTTACAATGAGCAGTTCTTC; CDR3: CSVGLYNEQFF
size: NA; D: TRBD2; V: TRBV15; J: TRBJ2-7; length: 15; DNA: TGTGCCACCAGCAGAGATAGGACTAGCGGCTACGAGCAGTACTTC; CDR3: CATSRDRTSGYEQYF
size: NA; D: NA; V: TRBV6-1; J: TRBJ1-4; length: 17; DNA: TGTGCCAGCAGTGGGACAGCGGGTATCTCAACTAATGAAAAACTGTTTTTT; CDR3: CASSGTAGISTNEKLFF
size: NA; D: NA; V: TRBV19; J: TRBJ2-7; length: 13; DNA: TGTGCCAGTAGTACCGACCCCCCGACAGCGCAGTACTTC; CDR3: CASSTDPPTAQYF
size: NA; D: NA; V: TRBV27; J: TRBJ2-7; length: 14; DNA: TGTGCCAGCAGGGTGGTACAGGGCACCTACGAGCAGTACTTC; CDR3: CASRVVQGTYEQYF
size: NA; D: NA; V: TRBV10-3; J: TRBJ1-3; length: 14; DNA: TGTGCCATCAGTGGGGCAGCCTCTGGAAACACCATATATTTT; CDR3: CAISGAASGNTIYF
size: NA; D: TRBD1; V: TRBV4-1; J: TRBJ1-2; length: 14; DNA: TGCGCCAGCAGCCAAGGGACAGGGAGAACTGGCTACACCTTC; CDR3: CASSQGTGRTGYTF
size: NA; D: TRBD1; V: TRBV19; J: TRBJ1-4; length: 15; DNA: TGTGCCAGTAAAATTAACACAGGGGTAGGTGAAAAACTGTTTTTT; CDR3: CASKINTGVGEKLFF
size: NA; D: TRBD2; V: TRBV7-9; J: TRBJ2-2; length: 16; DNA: TGTGCCAGCAGACCGACTAGCGGGAGTGTCACCGGGGAGCTGTTTTTT; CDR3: CASRPTSGSVTGELFF
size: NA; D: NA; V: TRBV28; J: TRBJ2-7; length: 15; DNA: TGTGCCAGCAGTCCCCCAGGGGCCCCCAACTACGAGCAGTACTTC; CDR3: CASSPPGAPNYEQYF
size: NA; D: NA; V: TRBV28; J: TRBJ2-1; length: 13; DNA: TGTGCCAGCAGTTCCGGAGGGAACAATGAGCAGTTCTTC; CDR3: CASSSGGNNEQFF
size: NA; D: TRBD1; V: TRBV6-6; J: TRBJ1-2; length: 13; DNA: TGTGCCAGCAGCCGGGACAGGGACTATGGCTACACCTTC; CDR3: CASSRDRDYGYTF
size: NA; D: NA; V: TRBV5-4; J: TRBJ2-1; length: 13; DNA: TGTGCCAGCAGCCTACTGGAGAACAATGAGCAGTTCTTC; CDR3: CASSLLENNEQFF
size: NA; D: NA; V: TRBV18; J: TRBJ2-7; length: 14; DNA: TGTGCCAGCGCCGCCCACAGGGACTCCTACGAGCAGTACTTC; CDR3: CASAAHRDSYEQYF
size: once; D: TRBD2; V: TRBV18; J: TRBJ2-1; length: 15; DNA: TGTGCCAGCTCACCGCTAGCGGGAGGAAACAATGAGCAGTTCTTC; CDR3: CASSPLAGGNNEQFF
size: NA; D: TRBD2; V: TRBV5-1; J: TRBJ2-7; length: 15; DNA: TGCGCCAGCAGCTCTGGGCTAGCGGGAGTCTACGAGCAGTACTTC; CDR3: CASSSGLAGVYEQYF
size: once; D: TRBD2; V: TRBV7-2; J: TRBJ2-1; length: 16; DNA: TGTGCCAGCAGCTCGAGACTAGCGGGATCCTACAATGAGCAGTTCTTC; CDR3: CASSSRLAGSYNEQFF
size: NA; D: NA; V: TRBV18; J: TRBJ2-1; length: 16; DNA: TGTGCCAGCTCACCACCTTTTAGTGGGAGTAGCAATGAGCAGTTCTTC; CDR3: CASSPPFSGSSNEQFF
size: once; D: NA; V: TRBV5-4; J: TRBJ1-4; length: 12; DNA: TGTGCCAGCAGCTTGAAGGGTGAAAAACTGTTTTTT; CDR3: CASSLKGEKLFF
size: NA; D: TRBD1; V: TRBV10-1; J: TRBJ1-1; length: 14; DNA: TGCGCCAGCAGTGGGGGACAGGGGGACACTGAAGCTTTCTTT; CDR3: CASSGGQGDTEAFF
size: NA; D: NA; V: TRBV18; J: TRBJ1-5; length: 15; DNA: TGTGCCAGCTCACCACCTGGCAGGGGCAATCAGCCCCAGCATTTT; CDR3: CASSPPGRGNQPQHF
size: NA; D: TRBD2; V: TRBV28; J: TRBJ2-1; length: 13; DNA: TGTGCCAGCAGCTCCGGGACTAGGGGTAGACCGTTCTTC; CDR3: CASSSGTRGRPFF
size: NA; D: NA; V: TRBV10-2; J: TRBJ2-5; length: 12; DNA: TGCGCCAGCAACCAGGGGGGGGAGACCCAGTACTTC; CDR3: CASNQGGETQYF
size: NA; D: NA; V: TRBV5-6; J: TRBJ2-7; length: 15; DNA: TGTGCCAGCAGCTTGGTGTGGGCCTCCCCCTACGAGCAGTACTTC; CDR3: CASSLVWASPYEQYF
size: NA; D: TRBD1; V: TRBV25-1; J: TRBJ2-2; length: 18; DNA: TGTGCCAGCAGTGGATCATCCAGACGGGACAGGTCCACCGGGGAGCTGTTTTTT; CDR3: CASSGSSRRDRSTGELFF
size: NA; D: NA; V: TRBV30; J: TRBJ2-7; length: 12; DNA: TGTGCCTGGAGTCGCCACCCCCGAGAGCAGTACTTC; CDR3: CAWSRHPREQYF
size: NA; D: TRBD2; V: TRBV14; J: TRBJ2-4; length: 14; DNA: TGTGCCAGCAGCCCAGCGGGGGCAGGAAACATTCAGTACTTC; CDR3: CASSPAGAGNIQYF
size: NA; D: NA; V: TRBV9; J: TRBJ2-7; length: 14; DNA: TGTGCCAGCAGCGGATACCAGGCAGCCTACGAGCAGTACTTC; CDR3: CASSGYQAAYEQYF
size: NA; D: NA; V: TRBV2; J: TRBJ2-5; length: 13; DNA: TGTGCCAGCAGTCCCATTTGGGGGGAGACCCAGTACTTC; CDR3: CASSPIWGETQYF
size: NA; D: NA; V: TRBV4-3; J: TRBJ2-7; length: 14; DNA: TGCGCCAGCAGCGGGGAAGCGGGTGGATACGAGCAGTACTTC; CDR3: CASSGEAGGYEQYF
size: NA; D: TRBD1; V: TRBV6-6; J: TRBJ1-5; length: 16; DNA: TGTGCCAGCAGTTACCGGACAGGGGATGGCAATCAGCCCCAGCATTTT; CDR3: CASSYRTGDGNQPQHF
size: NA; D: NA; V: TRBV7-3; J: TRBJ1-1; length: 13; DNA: TGTGCCAGCAGCACGCAGGGAGACACTGAAGCTTTCTTT; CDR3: CASSTQGDTEAFF
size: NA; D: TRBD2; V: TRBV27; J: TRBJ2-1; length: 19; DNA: TGTGCCAGCAAGCCGGGACTAGCGGGAGGGCCCATCCCCTACAATGAGCAGTTCTTC; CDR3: CASKPGLAGGPIPYNEQFF
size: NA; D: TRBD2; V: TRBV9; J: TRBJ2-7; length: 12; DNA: TGTGCCAGCAGCGCTCGGGAGGGCGAGAGGTACTTC; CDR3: CASSAREGERYF
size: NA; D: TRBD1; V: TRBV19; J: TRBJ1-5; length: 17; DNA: TGTGCCAGTAGTATTCGGGGCGCCCGGACAGGGAATCAGCCCCAGCATTTT; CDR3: CASSIRGARTGNQPQHF
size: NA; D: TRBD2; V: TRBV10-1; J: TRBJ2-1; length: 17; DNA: TGCGCCAGCAGTGAGGTTAGCGGGAGACGGACCTACAATGAGCAGTTCTTC; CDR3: CASSEVSGRRTYNEQFF
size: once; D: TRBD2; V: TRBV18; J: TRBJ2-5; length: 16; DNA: TGTGCCAGCTCCCTCCGGACTAGCGGGAGTCTGGAGACCCAGTACTTC; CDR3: CASSLRTSGSLETQYF
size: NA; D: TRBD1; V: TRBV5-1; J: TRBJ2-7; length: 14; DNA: TGCGCCAGCAGCTTTTCGGGACAGACCTACGAGCAGTACTTC; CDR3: CASSFSGQTYEQYF
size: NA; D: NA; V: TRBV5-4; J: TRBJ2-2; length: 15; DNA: TGTGCCAGCAGCCGGGGGAGCTTGTACACCGGGGAGCTGTTTTTT; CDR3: CASSRGSLYTGELFF
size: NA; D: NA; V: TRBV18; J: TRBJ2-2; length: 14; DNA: TGTGCCAGCTCACCAGATCCGAACACCGGGGAGCTGTTTTTT; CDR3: CASSPDPNTGELFF
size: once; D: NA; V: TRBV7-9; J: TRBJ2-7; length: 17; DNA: TGTGCCAGCAGCTTACAACCCTTTGGGGGGAGAGTCTACGAGCAGTACTTC; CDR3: CASSLQPFGGRVYEQYF
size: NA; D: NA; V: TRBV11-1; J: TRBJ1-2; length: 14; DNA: TGTGCCAGCAGCTTGGCGGGGGCCATCCCCGGCTACACCTTC; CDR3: CASSLAGAIPGYTF
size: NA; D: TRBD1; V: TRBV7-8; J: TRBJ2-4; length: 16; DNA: TGTGCCAGCAGCCCTAGCCCCAGGGGGCCCAAAAACATTCAGTACTTC; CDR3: CASSPSPRGPKNIQYF
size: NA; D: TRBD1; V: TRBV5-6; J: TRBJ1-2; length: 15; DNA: TGTGCCAGCAGAGTAACAGGGGGCGCATGGGATGGCTACACCTTC; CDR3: CASRVTGGAWDGYTF
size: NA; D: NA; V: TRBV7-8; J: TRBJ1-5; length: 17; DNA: TGTGCCAGCAGCTTAGTCGGGGGTTGGGGTGCGGGTCAGCCCCAGCATTTT; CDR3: CASSLVGGWGAGQPQHF
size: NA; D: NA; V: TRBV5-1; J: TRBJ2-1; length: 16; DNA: TGCGCCAGCAGCTTGGGTACCGAAGCTGTCTACAATGAGCAGTTCTTC; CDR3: CASSLGTEAVYNEQFF
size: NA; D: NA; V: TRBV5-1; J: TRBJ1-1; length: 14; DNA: TGCGCCAGCAGCTCCGGCGAACCTAGGGGTGAAGCTTTCTTT; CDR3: CASSSGEPRGEAFF
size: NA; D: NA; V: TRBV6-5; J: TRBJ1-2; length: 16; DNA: TGTGCCAGCAGTTACGTTTCAGGGGAGATTAACTATGGCTACACCTTC; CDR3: CASSYVSGEINYGYTF
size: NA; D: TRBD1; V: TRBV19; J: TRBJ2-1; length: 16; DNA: TGTGCCAGTAGGAGATCCGGGACAGGGGATTACAATGAGCAGTTCTTC; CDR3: CASRRSGTGDYNEQFF
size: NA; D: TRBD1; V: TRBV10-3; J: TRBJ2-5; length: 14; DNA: TGTGCCATCAGCAAGGGACAGTCCCAAGAGACCCAGTACTTC; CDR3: CAISKGQSQETQYF
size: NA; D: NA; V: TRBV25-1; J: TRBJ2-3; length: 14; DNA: TGTGCCAGCAGTGAATTTTACAGAGGAGATACGCAGTATTTT; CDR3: CASSEFYRGDTQYF
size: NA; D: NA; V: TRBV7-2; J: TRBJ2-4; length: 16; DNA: TGTGCCAGCAGCTCCACGAGGACGTACGCCAAAAACATTCAGTACTTC; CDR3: CASSSTRTYAKNIQYF
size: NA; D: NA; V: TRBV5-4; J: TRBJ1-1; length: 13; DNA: TGTGCCAGCAAGATCGCACTGAACACTGAAGCTTTCTTT; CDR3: CASKIALNTEAFF
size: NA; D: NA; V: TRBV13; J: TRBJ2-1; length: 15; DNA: TGTGCCAGCAGCTTGAGGCGAAGTCGGTACAATGAGCAGTTCTTC; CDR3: CASSLRRSRYNEQFF